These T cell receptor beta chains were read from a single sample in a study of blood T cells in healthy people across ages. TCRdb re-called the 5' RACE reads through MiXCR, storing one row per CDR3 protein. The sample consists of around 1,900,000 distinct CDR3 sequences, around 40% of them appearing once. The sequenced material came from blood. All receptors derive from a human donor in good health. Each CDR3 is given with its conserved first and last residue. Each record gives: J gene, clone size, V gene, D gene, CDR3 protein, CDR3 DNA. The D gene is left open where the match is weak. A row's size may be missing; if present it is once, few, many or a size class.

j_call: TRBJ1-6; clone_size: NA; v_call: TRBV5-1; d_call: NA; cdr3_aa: CASREVPNSPLHF; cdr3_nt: TGCGCCAGCAGAGAGGTTCCTAATTCACCCCTCCACTTT
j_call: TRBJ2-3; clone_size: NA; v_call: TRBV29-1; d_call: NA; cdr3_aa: CSVEDRRTARGTDTQYF; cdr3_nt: TGCAGCGTTGAAGATAGGCGTACGGCCCGAGGCACAGATACGCAGTATTTT
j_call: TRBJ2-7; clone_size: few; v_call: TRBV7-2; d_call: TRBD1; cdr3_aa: CASRRYNRDRGHEQYF; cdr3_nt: TGTGCCAGCAGACGATACAACCGGGACAGGGGCCACGAGCAGTACTTC
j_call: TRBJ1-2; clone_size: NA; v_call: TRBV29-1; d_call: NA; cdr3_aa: CSVEIQGWGDYGYTF; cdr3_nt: TGCAGCGTGGAAATACAGGGCTGGGGAGACTATGGCTACACCTTC
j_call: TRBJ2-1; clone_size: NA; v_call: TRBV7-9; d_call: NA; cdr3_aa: CASSFARAGNEQFF; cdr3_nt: TGTGCCAGCAGCTTTGCCAGGGCGGGAAATGAGCAGTTCTTC
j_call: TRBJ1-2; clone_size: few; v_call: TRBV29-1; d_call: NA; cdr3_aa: CSVEDATVLGGYTF; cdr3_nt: TGCAGCGTTGAAGATGCGACAGTTCTGGGTGGCTACACCTTC
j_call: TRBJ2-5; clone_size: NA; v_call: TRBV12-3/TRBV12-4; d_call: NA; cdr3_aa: CASTNTDGETQYF; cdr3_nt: TGTGCCAGCACCAACACCGATGGGGAGACCCAGTACTTC
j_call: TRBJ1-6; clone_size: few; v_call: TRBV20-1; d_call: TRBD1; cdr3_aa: CSARETRDSNSPLHF; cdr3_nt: TGCAGTGCTAGAGAGACCCGGGACAGTAATTCACCCCTCCACTTT
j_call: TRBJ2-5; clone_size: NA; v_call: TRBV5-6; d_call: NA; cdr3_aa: CASGPRETETQYF; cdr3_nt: TGTGCCAGCGGACCCAGGGAAACGGAGACCCAGTACTTC
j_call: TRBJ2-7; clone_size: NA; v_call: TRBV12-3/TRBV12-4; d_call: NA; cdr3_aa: CASTWDGEDYEQYF; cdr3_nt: TGTGCCAGCACCTGGGACGGGGAAGACTACGAGCAGTACTTC
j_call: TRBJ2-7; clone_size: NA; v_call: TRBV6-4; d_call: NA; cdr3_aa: CASRNQEPTGVEQYF; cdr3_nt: TGTGCCAGCAGAAATCAAGAGCCTACAGGAGTCGAGCAGTACTTC
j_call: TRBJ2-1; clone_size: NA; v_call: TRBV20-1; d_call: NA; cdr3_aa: CREMGLVNEQFF; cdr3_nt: TGCAGGGAAATGGGGCTAGTGAATGAGCAGTTCTTC
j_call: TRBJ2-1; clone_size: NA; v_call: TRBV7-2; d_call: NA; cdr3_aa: CASSYSGQPQFF; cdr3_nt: TGTGCCAGCAGCTATAGCGGCCAGCCTCAGTTCTTC
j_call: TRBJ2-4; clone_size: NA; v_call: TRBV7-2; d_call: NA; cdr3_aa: CASSPMSNNEQYF; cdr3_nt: TGTGCCAGCAGCCCGATGTCAAACAATGAGCAGTACTTC
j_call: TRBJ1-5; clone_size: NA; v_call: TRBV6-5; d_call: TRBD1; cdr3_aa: CASRETGGAGQPQHF; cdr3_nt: TGTGCCAGCAGGGAGACAGGGGGCGCCGGTCAGCCCCAGCATTTT
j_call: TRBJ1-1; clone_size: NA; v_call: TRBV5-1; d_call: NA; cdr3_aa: CASSLDGKNTEAFF; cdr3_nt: TGCGCCAGCAGCTTGGATGGAAAGAACACTGAAGCTTTCTTT
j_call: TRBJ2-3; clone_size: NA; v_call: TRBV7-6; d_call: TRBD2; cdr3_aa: CASSPRTSFADTQYF; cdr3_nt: TGTGCCAGCAGCCCACGGACTAGCTTCGCAGATACGCAGTATTTT
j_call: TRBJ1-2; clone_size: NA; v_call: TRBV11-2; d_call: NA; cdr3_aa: CASSLSGGFGYGYTF; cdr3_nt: TGTGCCAGCAGCTTATCCGGGGGGTTTGGTTATGGCTACACCTTC
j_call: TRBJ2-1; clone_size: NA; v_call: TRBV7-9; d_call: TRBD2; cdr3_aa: CASSQPREAGDYYNEQFF; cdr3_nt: TGTGCCAGCAGCCAGCCGCGGGAGGCCGGAGACTACTACAATGAGCAGTTCTTC
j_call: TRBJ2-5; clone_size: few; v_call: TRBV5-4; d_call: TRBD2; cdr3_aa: CASSFGVGGGLPQYF; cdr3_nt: TGTGCCAGCAGCTTTGGGGTCGGGGGGGGCCTTCCCCAGTACTTC
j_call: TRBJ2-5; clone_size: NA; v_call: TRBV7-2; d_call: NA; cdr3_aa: CASSLVAAFQETQYF; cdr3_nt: TGTGCCAGCAGCTTAGTGGCGGCTTTCCAAGAGACCCAGTACTTC
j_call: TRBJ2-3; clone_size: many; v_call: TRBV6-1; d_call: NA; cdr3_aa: CASSEAIQGSTDTQYF; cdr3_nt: TGTGCCAGCAGTGAAGCGATTCAGGGCTCCACAGATACGCAGTATTTT